This T cell receptor beta chain came from a study of CD8+ T cells in alopecia areata (dated by TCRdb to 2016 to 2018). Regarding the complete study: Treated patients were enrolled in an open-label pilot trial of oral tofacitinib, 5 to 10 mg twice daily, for moderate-to-severe alopecia areata. For the treated patients, the SALT score, which quantifies what percentage of scalp surface area is affected, served as the measure of disease severity. Amplification of TCRbeta CDR3 regions was done by immunoSEQ multiplex PCR using 35 Vbeta forward primers and 13 Jbeta reverse primers. Biopsies were taken from tofacitinib-treated patients at baseline and again at 4 and 24 weeks into treatment, and several of those patients also had a later scalp biopsy. Patients stayed on tofacitinib for 6 to 18 months and then had 6 months of follow-up off drug so that delayed response and recurrence could be assessed. In both human patients and the C3H/HeJ mouse model, the study applied high-throughput TCRbeta sequencing to look at T cell clonal expansion in alopecia areata. Human TCRbeta sequencing covered scalp tissue and sorted CD4+ and CD8+ peripheral blood T cells from patchy and totalis/universalis alopecia areata patients and healthy controls. Scalp clonality was compared among normal scalp (n=4), patchy alopecia areata scalp (n=8), and alopecia totalis/universalis scalp (n=8). The RNA source kit depended on sample type: the PAXgene miRNA kit for fixed scalp, the miRNeasy kit for PBMCs, and the RNeasy kit for mouse skin.

The full study reports these points: Tofacitinib significantly lowered scalp clonality and the number of expanded CD8+ clones among the top 100 scalp clones. Because the treated cohort was small and had just a single nonresponder, larger studies are needed to establish links between baseline CD8+ expansion and response. Unlike mouse skin, which is dominated by gammadelta T cells, normal human skin has resident alphabeta T cells that are also sequenced, and this complicates analysis of the scalp TCR repertoire. Shared TCR sequences between patients were less evident than in mice, which may be partly attributable to HLA diversity in the patient population. Many expanded lesional clones were found to persist in scalp and blood during tofacitinib treatment, and relapse after treatment cessation may be partly explained by this persistence. Compared with normal scalp, lesional scalp had higher clonality and more expanded CD8+ clones, particularly in alopecia totalis/universalis, a pattern that suggests antigenic drive.

Receptors were amplified or captured by the immunoSEQ multiplex PCR assay. To provide template for TCR sequencing, every sample had RNA extracted and reverse transcribed into cDNA. First-strand cDNA was synthesized using SuperScript III with a 2:1 mix of oligo-dT and random hexamers. A synthetic immune receptor repertoire was used to assess amplification bias, and residual bias was removed computationally. Turning to the authors' computational methods: Raw reads were preprocessed to remove errors, and CDR3 was defined according to IMGT conventions as the region from the conserved cysteine to phenylalanine. Clonality was computed as 1 minus the Shannon entropy, with the entropy normalized by log2 of the number of productive unique TCRs. CD4 or CD8 identity of scalp clones was inferred by cross-referencing scalp TCRbeta sequences with sorted blood CD4 and CD8 repertoires. TCRdb took this table from immuneACCESS and kept in-frame rearrangements with V and J called. Such tables lack part of the clones; where checked against another copy, unresolved V genes explain under half of the gap, and the rest is unexplained. V and J calls and clone size come straight from that table; D and trimming were deduced from the DNA. The sample data list approximately 130,000 clones, and roughly 57% of these were observed just once. In total, the top ten clones hold around 5.7% of the sample.

At the junction V is shortened by 0 bases and J by 5 bases; bases outside the gene matches: 4. Inclusive of the bounding cysteine and phenylalanine, the CDR3 is 14 residues long. Just the 42-base CDR3 DNA is kept, in frame starting at base 1. For CDR1 and CDR2, the germline V gene lists SGHRS and YFSETQ. The sample's time point, from its label and the paper: 4 weeks on oral tofacitinib. The sample's treatment or condition label is to be understood as: oral pan-JAK inhibitor, 5-10 mg twice daily. Lesional scalp punch biopsies and peripheral blood were collected from alopecia areata patients. PBMCs were isolated by density centrifugation and stained for CD3, CD4 and CD8, and CD4+ and CD8+ T cells were sorted on a FACSAria. As for this clone: The antigen it binds to is not known. Base qualities are not provided; no much larger clone lies one nucleotide away.

The sample consisted of CD4+ T cells sorted from blood, taken at week 4, from a patient treated with tofacitinib. The receptor was isolated from a human donor with alopecia areata. The chain couples TRBV5-1 to TRBJ2-5; the junction holds 7 bases that match TRBD2. The CDR3 in this case is CASSLGGSGETQYF. The DNA reads as follows: TGCGCCAGCAGCTTGGGCGGGAGTGGTGAGACCCAGTACTTC.